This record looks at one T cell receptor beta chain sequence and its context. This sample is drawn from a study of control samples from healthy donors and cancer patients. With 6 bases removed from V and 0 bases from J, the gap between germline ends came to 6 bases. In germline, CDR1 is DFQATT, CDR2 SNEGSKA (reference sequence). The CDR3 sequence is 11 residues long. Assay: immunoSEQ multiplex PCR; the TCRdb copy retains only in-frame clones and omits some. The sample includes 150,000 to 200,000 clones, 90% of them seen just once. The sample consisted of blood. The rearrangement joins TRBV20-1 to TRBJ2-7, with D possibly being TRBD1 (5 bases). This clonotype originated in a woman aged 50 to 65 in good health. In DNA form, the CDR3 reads TGCAGTGCCGACAGCTCCTACGAGCAGTACTTC. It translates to CSADSSYEQYF.